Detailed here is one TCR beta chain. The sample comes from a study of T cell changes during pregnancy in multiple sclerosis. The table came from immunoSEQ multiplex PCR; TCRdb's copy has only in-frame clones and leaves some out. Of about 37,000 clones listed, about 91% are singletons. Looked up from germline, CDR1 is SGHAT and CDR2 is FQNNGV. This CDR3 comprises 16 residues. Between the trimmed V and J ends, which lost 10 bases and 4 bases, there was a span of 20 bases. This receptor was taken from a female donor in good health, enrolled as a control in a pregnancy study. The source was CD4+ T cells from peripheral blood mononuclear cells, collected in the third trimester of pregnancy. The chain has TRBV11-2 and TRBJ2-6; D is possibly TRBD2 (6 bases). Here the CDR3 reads CAIPRGPFSGANVLTF. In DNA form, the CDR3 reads TGTGCCATCCCGCGGGGCCCCTTTTCCGGGGCCAACGTCCTGACTTTC.